This TCR beta chain derives from a study of blood T cell repertoires in COVID-19. Here immunoSEQ multiplex PCR was the method, and the copy in TCRdb shows in-frame clones only, minus some. The profile shows 490,000 or so clones, around 89% of them singletons. A single count supports this clone. In assigning cohorts, the study relied on participant-reported clinical history. CDR3 length equals 20 residues. Germline V CDR1 and CDR2: SGHRS, YFSETQ. The V gene end was trimmed by 2 bases and the J gene end by 0 bases; junction bases not matched to a gene: 9. The V and J genes are TRBV5-1 and TRBJ2-1; 15 nucleotides align to TRBD2. The sample consisted of PBMCs or T cells enriched from blood (not recorded which). This TCR came from a middle-aged woman who had recovered from COVID-19. CDR3 in amino acids: CASSLFGLAGGPSSYNEQFF. CDR3 DNA sequence: TGCGCCAGCAGCTTATTTGGACTAGCGGGAGGGCCAAGCTCCTACAATGAGCAGTTCTTC.